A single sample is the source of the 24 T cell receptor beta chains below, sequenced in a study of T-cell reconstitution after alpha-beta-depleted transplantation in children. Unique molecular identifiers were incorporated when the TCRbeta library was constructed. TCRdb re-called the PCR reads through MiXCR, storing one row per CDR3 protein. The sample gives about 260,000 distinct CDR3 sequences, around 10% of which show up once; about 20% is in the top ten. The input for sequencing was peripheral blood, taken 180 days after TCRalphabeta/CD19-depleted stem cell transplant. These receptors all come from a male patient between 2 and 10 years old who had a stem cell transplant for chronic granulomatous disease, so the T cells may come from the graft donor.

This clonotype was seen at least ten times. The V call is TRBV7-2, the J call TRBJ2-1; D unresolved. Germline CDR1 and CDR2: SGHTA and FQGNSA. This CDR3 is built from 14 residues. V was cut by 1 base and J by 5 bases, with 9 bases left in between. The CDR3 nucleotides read TGTGCCAGCAGCTTAGACGCCCGAAACAATGAGCAGTTCTTC. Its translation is CASSLDARNNEQFF.

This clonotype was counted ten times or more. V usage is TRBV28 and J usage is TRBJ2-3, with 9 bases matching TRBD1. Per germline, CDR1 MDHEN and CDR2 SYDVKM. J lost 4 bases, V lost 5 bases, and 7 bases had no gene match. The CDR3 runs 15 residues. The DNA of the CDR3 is TGTGCCAGCAGTAACCGGGACAGGGCTTCAGATACGCAGTATTTT. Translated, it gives CASSNRDRASDTQYF.

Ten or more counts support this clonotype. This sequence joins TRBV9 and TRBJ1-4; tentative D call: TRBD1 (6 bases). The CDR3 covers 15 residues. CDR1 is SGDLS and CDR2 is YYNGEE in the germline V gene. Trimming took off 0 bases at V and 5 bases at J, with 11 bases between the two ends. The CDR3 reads CASSVGIQGNEKLFF. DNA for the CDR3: TGTGCCAGCAGCGTAGGGATACAGGGCAATGAAAAACTGTTTTTT. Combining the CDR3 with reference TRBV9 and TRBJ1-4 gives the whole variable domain DSGVTQTPKHLITATGQRVTLRCSPRSGDLSVYWYQQSLDQGLQFLIQYYNGEERAKGNILERFSAQQFPDLHSELNLSSLELGDSALYFCASSVGIQGNEKLFFGSGTQLSVL.

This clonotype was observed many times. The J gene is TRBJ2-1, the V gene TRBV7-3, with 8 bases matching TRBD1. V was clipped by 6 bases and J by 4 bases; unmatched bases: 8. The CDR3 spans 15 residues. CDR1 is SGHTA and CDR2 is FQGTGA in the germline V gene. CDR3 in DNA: TGTGCCAGCAGTCCCGGACAGGGCCTTTACAATGAGCAGTTCTTC. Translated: CASSPGQGLYNEQFF.

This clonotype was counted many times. The CDR3 region has the DNA TGCAGCGTTGAACTCCGGACAGGCCCTCTGGTCTATGAGCAGTACTTC. The encoded protein is CSVELRTGPLVYEQYF. The rearrangement uses TRBV29-1 and TRBJ2-7; TRBD1 matches at 7 bases. Germline V lookup: CDR1 SQVTM, CDR2 ANQGSEA. This CDR3 contains 16 residues. With 2 bases clipped from V and 7 bases from J, the junction kept 17 bases outside the gene matches.

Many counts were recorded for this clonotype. CDR3 protein: CSVRTGGDNEQFF. The CDR3 coding sequence is TGCAGCGTTAGGACAGGGGGTGATAATGAGCAGTTCTTC. V and J are TRBV29-1 and TRBJ2-1, with 10 bases identical to TRBD1. V gave up 5 bases and J gave up 7 bases; unmatched junction bases: 5. CDR1 and CDR2 (germline): SQVTM, ANQGSEA. This CDR3 has 13 residues.

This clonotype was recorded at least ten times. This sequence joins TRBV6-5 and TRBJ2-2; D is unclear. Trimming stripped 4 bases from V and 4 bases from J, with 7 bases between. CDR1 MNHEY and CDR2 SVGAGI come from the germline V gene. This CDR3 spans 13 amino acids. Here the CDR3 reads CASSFGLTGELFF. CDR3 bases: TGTGCCAGCAGTTTCGGCCTCACCGGGGAGCTGTTTTTT.

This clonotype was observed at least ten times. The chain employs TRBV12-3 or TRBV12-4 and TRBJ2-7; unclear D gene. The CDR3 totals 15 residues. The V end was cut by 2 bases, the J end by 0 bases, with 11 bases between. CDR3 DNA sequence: TGTGCCAGCAGTTTAAGTAGGATCAACTCCTACGAGCAGTACTTC. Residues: CASSLSRINSYEQYF.

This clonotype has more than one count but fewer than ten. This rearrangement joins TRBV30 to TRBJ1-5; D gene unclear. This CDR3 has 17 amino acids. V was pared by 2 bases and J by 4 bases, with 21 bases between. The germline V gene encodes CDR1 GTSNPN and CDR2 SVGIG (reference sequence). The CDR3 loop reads CAWSPRGQREENQPQHF. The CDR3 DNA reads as TGTGCCTGGAGTCCGCGTGGGCAAAGGGAGGAGAATCAGCCCCAGCATTTT.

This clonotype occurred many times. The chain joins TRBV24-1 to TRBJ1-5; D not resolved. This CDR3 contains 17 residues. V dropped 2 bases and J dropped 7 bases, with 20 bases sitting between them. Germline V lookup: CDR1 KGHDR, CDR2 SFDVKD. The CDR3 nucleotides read TGTGCCACCAGTGATTCCCGTACCGGCCCCACCGAACAGCCCCAGCATTTT. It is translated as CATSDSRTGPTEQPQHF.

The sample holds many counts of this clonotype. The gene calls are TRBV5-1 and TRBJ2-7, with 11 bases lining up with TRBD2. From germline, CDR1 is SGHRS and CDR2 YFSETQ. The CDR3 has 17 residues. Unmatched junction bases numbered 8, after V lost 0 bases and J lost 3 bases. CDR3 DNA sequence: TGCGCCAGCAGCTTGGGAGCGCTAGCGGGGGGCGGCTACGAGCAGTACTTC. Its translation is CASSLGALAGGGYEQYF.

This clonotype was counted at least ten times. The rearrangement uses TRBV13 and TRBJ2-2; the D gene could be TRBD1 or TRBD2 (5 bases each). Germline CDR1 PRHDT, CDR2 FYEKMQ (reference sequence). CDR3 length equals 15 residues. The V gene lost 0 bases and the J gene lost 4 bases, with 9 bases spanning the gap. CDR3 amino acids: CASSLGGTVTGELFF. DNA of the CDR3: TGTGCCAGCAGCTTAGGCGGGACGGTCACCGGGGAGCTGTTTTTT.

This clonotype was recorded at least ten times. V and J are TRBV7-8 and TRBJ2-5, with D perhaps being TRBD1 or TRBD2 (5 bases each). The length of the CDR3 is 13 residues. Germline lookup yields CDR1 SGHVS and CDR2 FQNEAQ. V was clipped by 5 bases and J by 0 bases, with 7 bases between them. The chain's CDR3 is CASSGGHQETQYF. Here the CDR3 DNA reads TGTGCCAGCAGCGGGGGACACCAAGAGACCCAGTACTTC. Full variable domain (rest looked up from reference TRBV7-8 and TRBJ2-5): GAGVSQSPRYKVAKRGQDVALRCDPISGHVSLFWYQQALGQGPEFLTYFQNEAQLDKSGLPSDRFFAERPEGSVSTLKIQRTQQEDSAVYLCASSGGHQETQYFGPGTRLLVL.

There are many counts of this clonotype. Written as DNA, the CDR3 is TGTGCCAGCAGCTTGACAGGGTCGGACAATGAGCAGTTCTTC. This encodes CASSLTGSDNEQFF. This chain links TRBV5-6 with TRBJ2-1; possibly TRBD1 for D (6 bases). Germline V lookup: CDR1 SGHDT, CDR2 YYEEEE. The CDR3 sequence is 14 residues long. V gave up 1 base and J gave up 5 bases, with 10 bases separating them.

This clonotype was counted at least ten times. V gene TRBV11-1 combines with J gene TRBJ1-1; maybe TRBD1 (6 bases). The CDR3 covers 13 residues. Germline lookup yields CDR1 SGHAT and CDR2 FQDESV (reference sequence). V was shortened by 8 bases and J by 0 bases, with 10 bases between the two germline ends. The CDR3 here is CASRGGLNTEAFF. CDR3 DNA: TGTGCCAGCCGCGGGGGCCTGAACACTGAAGCTTTCTTT.

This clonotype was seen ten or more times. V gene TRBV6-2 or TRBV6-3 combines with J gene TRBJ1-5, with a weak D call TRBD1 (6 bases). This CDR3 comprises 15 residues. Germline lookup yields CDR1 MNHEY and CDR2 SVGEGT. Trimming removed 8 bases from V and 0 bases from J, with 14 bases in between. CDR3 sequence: CASGLTGNSNQPQHF. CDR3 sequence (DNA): TGTGCCAGCGGGTTAACAGGGAATAGCAATCAGCCCCAGCATTTT.

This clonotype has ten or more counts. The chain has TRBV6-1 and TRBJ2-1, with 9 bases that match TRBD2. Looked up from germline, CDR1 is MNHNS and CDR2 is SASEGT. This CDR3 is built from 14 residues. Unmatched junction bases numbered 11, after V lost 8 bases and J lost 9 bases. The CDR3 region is CASQQSGGPSEQFF. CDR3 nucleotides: TGTGCCAGCCAGCAAAGCGGGGGGCCCAGTGAGCAGTTCTTC.

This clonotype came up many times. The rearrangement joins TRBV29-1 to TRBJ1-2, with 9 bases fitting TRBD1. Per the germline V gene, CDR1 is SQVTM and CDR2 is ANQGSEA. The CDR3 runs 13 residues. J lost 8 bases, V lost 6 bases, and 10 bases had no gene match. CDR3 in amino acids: CSVTGQGSEGYTF. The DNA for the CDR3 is TGCAGCGTGACCGGACAGGGGTCTGAGGGCTACACCTTC.

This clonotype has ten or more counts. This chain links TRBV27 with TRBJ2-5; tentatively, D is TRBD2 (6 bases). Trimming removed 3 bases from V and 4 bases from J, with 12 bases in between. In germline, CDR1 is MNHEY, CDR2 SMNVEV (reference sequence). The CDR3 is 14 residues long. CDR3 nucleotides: TGTGCCAGCAGTTTGGGTCTAGCGACAGAGACCCAGTACTTC. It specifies CASSLGLATETQYF.

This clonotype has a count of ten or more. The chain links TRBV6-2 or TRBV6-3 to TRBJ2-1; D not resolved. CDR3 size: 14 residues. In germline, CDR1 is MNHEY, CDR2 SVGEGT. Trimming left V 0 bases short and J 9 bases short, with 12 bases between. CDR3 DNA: TGTGCCAGCAGTTACTCGACTGTGGGCTTTGAGCAGTTCTTC. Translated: CASSYSTVGFEQFF.

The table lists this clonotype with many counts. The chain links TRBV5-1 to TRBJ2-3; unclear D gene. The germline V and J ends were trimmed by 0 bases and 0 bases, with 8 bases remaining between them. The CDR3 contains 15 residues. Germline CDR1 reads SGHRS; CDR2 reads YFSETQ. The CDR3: CASSLVKFSTDTQYF. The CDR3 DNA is TGCGCCAGCAGCTTGGTAAAATTTAGCACAGATACGCAGTATTTT.

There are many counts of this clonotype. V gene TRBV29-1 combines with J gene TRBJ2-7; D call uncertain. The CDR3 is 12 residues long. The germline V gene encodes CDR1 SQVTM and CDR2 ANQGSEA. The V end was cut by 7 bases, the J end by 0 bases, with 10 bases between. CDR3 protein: CSAGRNSYEQYF. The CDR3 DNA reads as TGCAGCGCAGGACGGAACTCCTACGAGCAGTACTTC.

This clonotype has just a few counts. In DNA form, the CDR3 reads TGTGCCAGTAGTACCCTTACTAGCGGGAGGGGGTATGAGCAGTTCTTC. This gives the protein CASSTLTSGRGYEQFF. The V call is TRBV19, the J call TRBJ2-1, with 13 bases lining up with TRBD2. The germline V gene has CDR1 LNHDA and CDR2 SQIVND (reference sequence). This CDR3 region has 16 residues. V trimming: 4 bases; J trimming: 8 bases; junction bases outside the gene matches: 8. Drawing the rest from reference TRBV19 and TRBJ2-1, the complete variable domain is DGGITQSPKYLFRKEGQNVTLSCEQNLNHDAMYWYRQDPGQGLRLIYYSQIVNDFQKGDIAEGYSVSREKKESFPLTVTSAQKNPTAFYLCASSTLTSGRGYEQFFGPGTRLTVL.

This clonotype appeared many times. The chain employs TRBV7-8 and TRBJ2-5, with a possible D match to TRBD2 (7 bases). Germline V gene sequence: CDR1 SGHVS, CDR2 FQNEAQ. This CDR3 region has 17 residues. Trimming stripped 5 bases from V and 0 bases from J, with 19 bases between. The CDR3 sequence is CASSLRWGRGHQETQYF. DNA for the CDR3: TGTGCCAGCAGCCTAAGATGGGGGCGGGGGCACCAAGAGACCCAGTACTTC. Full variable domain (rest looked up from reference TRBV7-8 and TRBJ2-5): GAGVSQSPRYKVAKRGQDVALRCDPISGHVSLFWYQQALGQGPEFLTYFQNEAQLDKSGLPSDRFFAERPEGSVSTLKIQRTQQEDSAVYLCASSLRWGRGHQETQYFGPGTRLLVL.